This is a list of T cell receptor beta chains from one sample in a study of T-cell memory formation after mild COVID-19. TCRdb processed the 5' RACE reads anew with MiXCR; each CDR3 protein has one entry. The data show fewer than 650,000 distinct CDR3 sequences, roughly 17% seen once. Sequenced sample: PBMCs or a T cell subset sorted from them (not recorded which). The receptor source for this set is an adult woman who had mild COVID-19 (a few samples of this study predate the infection). Cell type and time point are not known. The CDR3 runs from the conserved cysteine through the conserved F or W. A D gene is named only where the DNA matches it firmly. Where a row states a size, it is once, few, many or the class of an expanded clone; other rows omit it.

clone size,J gene,D gene,V gene,CDR3 length,CDR3 protein,CDR3 DNA
few,TRBJ1-6,.,TRBV3-1,17,CASSHRSLGVIFSPLHF,TGTGCCAGCAGCCACCGCTCGCTCGGGGTCATTTTTTCACCCCTCCACTTT
.,TRBJ1-2,.,TRBV29-1,13,CSVVSGDSYGYTF,TGCAGCGTTGTGTCAGGCGATTCCTATGGCTACACCTTC
.,TRBJ2-1,TRBD1,TRBV27,14,CASSLGGQGNEQFF,TGTGCCAGCAGTTTGGGGGGACAGGGGAATGAGCAGTTCTTC
.,TRBJ2-7,.,TRBV18,14,CASSPRDASYEQYF,TGTGCCAGCTCACCTCGGGACGCCTCCTACGAGCAGTACTTC
.,TRBJ2-1,TRBD1,TRBV18,15,CASSLDRGLYNEQFF,TGTGCCAGCTCCCTAGACAGGGGGCTTTACAATGAGCAGTTCTTC
.,TRBJ2-1,TRBD1,TRBV4-1,16,CASSQDSRQGRNEQFF,TGCGCCAGCAGCCAAGATAGTAGACAGGGGAGAAATGAGCAGTTCTTC
.,TRBJ2-7,TRBD1,TRBV24-1,16,CATSDPGGDRGNEQYF,TGTGCCACCAGTGACCCGGGCGGGGACAGGGGGAACGAGCAGTACTTC
.,TRBJ2-1,TRBD2,TRBV15,19,CATSRPYAGTSGRDNEQFF,TGTGCCACCAGCAGACCATACGCCGGGACTAGCGGGAGGGACAATGAGCAGTTCTTC
few,TRBJ1-1,.,TRBV12-3/TRBV12-4,13,CASGSTGNTEAFF,TGTGCCAGCGGTTCAACGGGGAACACTGAAGCTTTCTTT
.,TRBJ2-5,TRBD2,TRBV20-1,15,CSDRVLAGVQETQYF,TGCAGTGATAGAGTGTTAGCGGGGGTGCAAGAGACCCAGTACTTC
.,TRBJ1-1,TRBD1,TRBV9,15,CASSDRQGARTEAFF,TGTGCCAGCAGCGACCGACAGGGGGCCAGAACTGAAGCTTTCTTT
many,TRBJ2-1,TRBD2,TRBV20-1,17,CSASLLAGEAAAHEQFF,TGCAGTGCTAGTCTCCTAGCGGGAGAAGCAGCGGCACATGAGCAGTTCTTC
few,TRBJ2-7,.,TRBV10-3,13,CAISGPGVYEQYF,TGTGCCATCAGCGGACCGGGAGTCTACGAGCAGTACTTC
many,TRBJ1-1,.,TRBV24-1,16,CATSDLGGQPNTEAFF,TGTGCCACCAGTGATTTGGGAGGACAGCCGAACACTGAAGCTTTCTTT
few,TRBJ2-7,.,TRBV3-1,13,CASSHQGGYEQYF,TGTGCCAGCAGCCATCAAGGGGGCTACGAGCAGTACTTC
.,TRBJ2-7,TRBD1,TRBV7-6,15,CASSFRPGQLYEQYF,TGTGCCAGCAGCTTTAGGCCGGGACAGCTATACGAGCAGTACTTC
few,TRBJ1-1,.,TRBV12-3/TRBV12-4,14,CASSLRRGSWEAFF,TGTGCCAGCAGTCTCAGGAGGGGTTCTTGGGAAGCTTTCTTT
many,TRBJ1-1,.,TRBV6-6,13,CASSDGQNTEAFF,TGTGCCAGCAGCGACGGACAGAACACTGAAGCTTTCTTT
.,TRBJ2-2,.,TRBV19,13,CASGVGGAGELFF,TGTGCCAGTGGGGTAGGAGGGGCCGGGGAGCTGTTTTTT
.,TRBJ2-2,.,TRBV19,15,CASSSRRMNTGELFF,TGTGCCAGTAGCTCGAGACGGATGAACACCGGGGAGCTGTTTTTT
.,TRBJ2-1,.,TRBV20-1,13,CSASMIGWDSQFF,TGCAGTGCTAGTATGATCGGCTGGGACTCCCAATTCTTC
few,TRBJ2-7,TRBD2,TRBV4-1,17,CASSQARTSSFSYEQYF,TGCGCCAGCAGCCAAGCCCGGACTAGCTCATTCTCCTACGAGCAGTACTTC
.,TRBJ1-6,.,TRBV19,14,CASSKTGVNSPLHF,TGTGCCAGTAGTAAGACAGGTGTCAATTCACCCCTCCACTTT
few,TRBJ2-7,.,TRBV2,14,CASSELGRTYEQYF,TGTGCCAGCAGTGAACTGGGGCGTACCTACGAGCAGTACTTC
few,TRBJ1-5,TRBD1,TRBV7-6,13,CASSTLDRSSLHF,TGTGCCAGCAGCACCCTGGACAGGTCGTCCTTACATTTT
few,TRBJ2-7,TRBD1,TRBV10-3,12,CAIRGTGDEQYF,TGTGCCATCAGGGGAACAGGGGACGAGCAGTACTTC
few,TRBJ2-1,TRBD2,TRBV2,15,CASSVTSGLGNEQFF,TGTGCCAGCAGTGTGACTAGCGGACTTGGTAATGAGCAGTTCTTC
.,TRBJ1-1,.,TRBV13,14,CASSLDGRSTEAFF,TGTGCCAGCAGCTTAGATGGGAGGAGCACTGAAGCTTTCTTT
.,TRBJ2-7,TRBD2,TRBV6-2/TRBV6-3,19,CASSYTGLAGGPLAYEQYF,TGTGCCAGCAGTTACACCGGACTAGCGGGAGGGCCCCTCGCCTACGAGCAGTACTTC
few,TRBJ1-4,.,TRBV5-1,14,CASSYGGGNEKLFF,TGCGCCAGCAGCTATGGAGGTGGAAATGAAAAACTGTTTTTT
.,TRBJ2-3,.,TRBV10-3,13,CASRDGSTDTQYF,TGTGCCAGCAGGGACGGTAGCACAGATACGCAGTATTTT
few,TRBJ1-1,.,TRBV18,14,CASSPSTENTEAFF,TGTGCCAGCTCACCTTCGACAGAGAACACTGAAGCTTTCTTT
.,TRBJ2-7,.,TRBV19,13,CASRAGATLEQYF,TGTGCCAGTAGGGCCGGGGCCACCCTCGAGCAGTACTTC
many,TRBJ1-1,TRBD1,TRBV7-9,15,CASSSGQGGNTEAFF,TGTGCCAGCAGCTCGGGACAGGGGGGGAACACTGAAGCTTTCTTT
few,TRBJ2-1,.,TRBV7-3,15,CASSPPAADYNEQFF,TGTGCCAGCAGCCCACCGGCTGCTGACTACAATGAGCAGTTCTTC
.,TRBJ1-1,.,TRBV9,13,CASSPQGQTEAFF,TGTGCCAGCAGCCCTCAGGGCCAGACTGAAGCTTTCTTT
.,TRBJ2-3,TRBD1,TRBV2,14,CASSSGQGIDTQYF,TGTGCCAGCAGTTCGGGACAGGGGATTGATACGCAGTATTTT
.,TRBJ1-1,.,TRBV2,14,CASSAQGLNTEAFF,TGTGCCAGCAGTGCACAGGGTCTGAACACTGAAGCTTTCTTT
few,TRBJ2-1,TRBD2,TRBV4-3,17,CASSQRSTSGRYNEQFF,TGCGCCAGCAGCCAGCGCTCGACTAGCGGGAGGTACAATGAGCAGTTCTTC
few,TRBJ2-2,TRBD2,TRBV7-2,17,CASSSPGLAWNTGELFF,TGTGCCAGCAGCTCGCCGGGACTAGCGTGGAACACCGGGGAGCTGTTTTTT
few,TRBJ2-1,TRBD2,TRBV12-3/TRBV12-4,15,CASTTSSGSIYEQFF,TGTGCCAGCACTACCTCTAGCGGGAGTATCTATGAGCAGTTCTTC
.,TRBJ2-7,.,TRBV20-1,14,CSASPPQRPYEQYF,TGCAGTGCTAGCCCCCCCCAGAGACCCTACGAGCAGTACTTC
.,TRBJ2-5,.,TRBV11-1,14,CASSPPPGVQTQYF,TGTGCCAGCAGCCCCCCACCGGGCGTACAGACCCAGTACTTC
.,TRBJ2-5,.,TRBV6-2/TRBV6-3,18,CASSSRLRGGPNRETQYF,TGTGCCAGCAGCTCCAGGCTGAGGGGGGGCCCAAATAGAGAGACCCAGTACTTC
.,TRBJ1-4,.,TRBV27,15,CASSLGGTGREKLFF,TGTGCCAGCAGTTTAGGTGGGACGGGCCGGGAAAAACTGTTTTTT
few,TRBJ2-7,TRBD2,TRBV7-9,15,CASSPRTSGRYEQYF,TGTGCCAGCAGCCCCCGGACTAGCGGGAGATACGAGCAGTACTTC
.,TRBJ1-1,.,TRBV2,14,CASRILTGNTEAFF,TGTGCCAGCAGGATCCTGACAGGGAACACTGAAGCTTTCTTT
few,TRBJ1-4,TRBD1,TRBV24-1,15,CATSDPGQGKEKLFF,TGTGCCACCAGTGACCCGGGACAGGGTAAAGAAAAACTGTTTTTT